Described below is a single T cell receptor (beta chain) sequence and its context. The sample is drawn from a study of blood T cell repertoires in COVID-19. Study in general: Acute-phase and convalescent COVID-19 samples originated in the United States, Italy and Spain. Sources were T cells, B-cell-depleted T cells, or PBMCs; the material itself was cDNA or gDNA.

With V trimmed by 2 bases and J by 4 bases, 7 bases remained unmatched. Germline-derived CDR1 and CDR2 are ENHRY and SYGVKD. This CDR3 is 17 amino acids long. Profiling relied on immunoSEQ multiplex PCR, and the TCRdb table lists in-frame clones only, not all of them. The sample has 200,000 to 250,000 clones; about four fifths are singletons. Seattle researchers signed up patients amid active infection and tracked them longitudinally. Sequenced material: peripheral blood. This receptor was identified in an elderly woman with COVID-19, enrolled during active disease. The rearrangement joins TRBV10-3 to TRBJ1-6; 8 bases align to TRBD1. CDR3 DNA sequence: TGTGCCATCAGTGAGCCCCGGCAGGGGGCGTATAATTCACCCCTCCACTTT. Translated, it gives CAISEPRQGAYNSPLHF.